This TCR beta chain was recorded in a study of T-cell memory formation after mild COVID-19. Findings and limits, study-wide: Largely, contracting CD4+ clones fell within CM and EM, and contracting CD8+ clones within EMRA.

This clonotype was counted a few times. Its antigen remains unknown. TCRdb itself ran the 5' RACE reads through MiXCR, one entry per CDR3 protein. The sample consists of about 430,000 distinct CDR3 sequences, roughly 18% of them appearing once. CDR3 length: 11 residues. Per germline, CDR1 SQVTM and CDR2 ANQGSEA. Deletions cut 2 bases from V and 6 bases from J, with 7 bases between. Specimen: PBMCs or a T cell subset sorted from them (not recorded which). This receptor was taken from a man aged 18-30 years who had mild COVID-19 (a few samples of this study predate the infection). Cell type and time point are not known. The chain is built from TRBV29-1 and TRBJ1-1, with D unclear. Written as DNA, the CDR3 is TGCAGCGTTGAACATGGGCCTGAAGCTTTCTTT. This sequence encodes CSVEHGPEAFF. The full variable domain, with the rest looked up from reference TRBV29-1 and TRBJ1-1, is SAVISQKPSRDICQRGTSLTIQCQVDSQVTMMFWYRQQPGQSLTLIATANQGSEATYESGFVIDKFPISRPNLTFSTLTVSNMSPEDSSIYLCSVEHGPEAFFGQGTRLTVV.